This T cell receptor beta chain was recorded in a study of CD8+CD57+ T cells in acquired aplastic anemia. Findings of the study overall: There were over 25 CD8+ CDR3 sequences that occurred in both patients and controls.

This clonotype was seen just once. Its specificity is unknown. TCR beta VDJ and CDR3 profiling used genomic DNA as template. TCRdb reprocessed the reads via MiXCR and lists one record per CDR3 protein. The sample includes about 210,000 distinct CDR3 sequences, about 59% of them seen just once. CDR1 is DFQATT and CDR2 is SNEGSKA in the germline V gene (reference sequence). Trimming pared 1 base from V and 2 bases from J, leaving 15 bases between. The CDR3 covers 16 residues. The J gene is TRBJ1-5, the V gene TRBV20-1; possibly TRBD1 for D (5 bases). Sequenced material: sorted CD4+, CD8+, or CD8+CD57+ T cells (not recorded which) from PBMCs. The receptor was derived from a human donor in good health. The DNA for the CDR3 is TGCAGTGCTAGAGGAACAGGTATCGGGGGCAATCAGCCCCAGCATTTT. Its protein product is CSARGTGIGGNQPQHF.